This entry lists 6 T cell receptor beta chains sequenced from one sample in a study of PD-1 and CTLA-4 blockade in melanoma. Here immunoSEQ multiplex PCR was the method, and the copy in TCRdb shows in-frame clones only, minus some. Here the sample spans about 28,000 clones, more than 85% being singletons. This material consisted of CD8+ T cells from peripheral blood, taken from a patient given anti-PD-1 treatment. The receptor set was obtained from a human donor with melanoma.

The chain uses TRBV7-8 and TRBJ1-6; no definite D call. Germline loops: CDR1 SGHVS, CDR2 FQNEAQ. This CDR3 has 14 residues. V was shortened by 5 bases and J by 9 bases, with 14 bases between the two germline ends. The CDR3 DNA is TGTGCCAGCAGCCTCGACCGAGGAAGTTCACCCCTCCACTTT. Its protein is CASSLDRGSSPLHF.

The rearrangement links TRBV9 to TRBJ2-3, with a possible D match to TRBD1 (7 bases). The ends were cut back, 4 bases at V and 5 bases at J, with 8 bases in the middle. The CDR3 runs 12 residues. Germline loops: CDR1 SGDLS, CDR2 YYNGEE. The DNA for the CDR3 is TGTGCCAGCAGCCAGGGGGGAGATACGCAGTATTTT. Its translation is CASSQGGDTQYF.

This chain links TRBV7-8 with TRBJ2-1; D is possibly TRBD2 (7 bases). This CDR3 has 13 residues. The ends were cut back, 9 bases at V and 4 bases at J, with 13 bases in the middle. Looked up from germline, CDR1 is SGHVS and CDR2 is FQNEAQ. The CDR3 is CASGGALYNEQFF. The CDR3 nucleotides are TGTGCCAGTGGGGGGGCTTTATACAATGAGCAGTTCTTC.

The chain uses TRBV11-3 and TRBJ1-6; D unclear. Looked up from germline, CDR1 is SGHNT and CDR2 is YENEEA. V was clipped by 2 bases and J by 9 bases, with 14 bases between them. The CDR3 consists of 15 residues. This CDR3 reads CASSLKEQPSSPLHF. The CDR3 coding sequence is TGTGCCAGCAGCTTAAAAGAACAACCGTCTTCACCCCTCCACTTT.

The chain couples TRBV28 to TRBJ1-1, with unresolved D. The CDR3 runs 15 residues. Germline V gives CDR1 MDHEN, CDR2 SYDVKM. Trimming took 6 bases from V and 3 from J, leaving 17 bases between them. In DNA form, the CDR3 reads TGTGCCAGCAGCCTTAGGACGTCGGGGTACACTGAAGCTTTCTTT. Protein: CASSLRTSGYTEAFF.

In its sample, this clone was seen a few times. The J gene is TRBJ2-2, the V gene TRBV27; D is possibly TRBD1 (6 bases). This CDR3 has 15 residues. The germline V gene encodes CDR1 MNHEY and CDR2 SMNVEV (reference sequence). V gave up 8 bases and J gave up 5 bases, with 18 bases separating them. The CDR3 nucleotides read TGTGCCAGCGCGAGGGGGACCGAGGTGACCGGGGAGCTGTTTTTT. It encodes CASARGTEVTGELFF.